The 4 T cell receptor beta chains below were found in one sample sequenced in a study of brain T cells in children with intractable seizures. The data were produced by immunoSEQ multiplex PCR, yet TCRdb's version contains in-frame clones alone and is incomplete. Of approximately 77,000 clones listed, about 92% are singletons. The sample was peripheral blood, taken at surgery. The receptor set was obtained from a boy less than two years old with tuberous sclerosis and intractable seizures.

CDR3 DNA sequence: TGTGCCTCGACGACAGGTTATAATTCACCCCTCCACTTT. It codes for CASTTGYNSPLHF. The V gene is TRBV30, the J gene TRBJ1-6, with a possible D match to TRBD1 (6 bases). Germline CDR1 GTSNPN, CDR2 SVGIG (reference sequence). Deletions cut 7 bases from V and 4 bases from J, with 11 bases between. The CDR3 runs to 13 residues.

This chain connects TRBV29-1 to TRBJ2-7; D gene uncertain. Germline-derived CDR1 and CDR2 are SQVTM and ANQGSEA. The CDR3 is 11 amino acids. The germline V and J ends were trimmed by 6 bases and 4 bases, with 10 bases remaining between them. CDR3 loop: CSVTEWYEQYF. The CDR3 nucleotides read TGCAGCGTGACCGAGTGGTACGAGCAGTACTTC.

The CDR3 DNA sequence: TGCGCCAGCAGCTCGCCGGGATCTTCGGGAGAGACCCAGTACTTC. This codes for CASSSPGSSGETQYF. The J gene is TRBJ2-5, the V gene TRBV4-1; a possible D gene is TRBD2 (5 bases). Deletions cut 5 bases from V and 4 bases from J, with 17 bases between. The germline V gene encodes CDR1 MGHRA and CDR2 YSYEKL. The CDR3 runs 15 residues.

The chain uses TRBV7-9 and TRBJ1-5, with D maybe TRBD1 (5 bases). The CDR3 sequence is 13 residues long. Germline V CDR1 and CDR2: SEHNR, FQNEAQ (reference sequence). V was trimmed by 3 bases and J by 3 bases, leaving 6 bases between them. The CDR3, as DNA: TGTGCCAGCAGCTTGGACAACAATCAGCCCCAGCATTTT. It yields the protein CASSLDNNQPQHF.